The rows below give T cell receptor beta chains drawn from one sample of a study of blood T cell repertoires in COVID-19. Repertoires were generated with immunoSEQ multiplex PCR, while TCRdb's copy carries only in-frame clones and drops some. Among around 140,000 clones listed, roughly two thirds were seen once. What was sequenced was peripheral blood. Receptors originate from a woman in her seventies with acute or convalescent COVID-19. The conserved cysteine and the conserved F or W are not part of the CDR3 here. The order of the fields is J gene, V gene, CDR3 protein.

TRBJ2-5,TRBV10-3,AISGTDYDQETQY
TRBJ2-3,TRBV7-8,ASSSGQVAYTQY
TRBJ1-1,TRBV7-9,ASSSRQGRRDTEAF
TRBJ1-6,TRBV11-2,ASGQQGSSPLH
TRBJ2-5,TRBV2,ASWEGQFSETQY
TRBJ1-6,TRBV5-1,ASSFGTGNSPLH
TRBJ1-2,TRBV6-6,ASSYSGARDNGYT
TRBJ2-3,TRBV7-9,ASSWDRGLDTQY
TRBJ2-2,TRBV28,ASSGAGWTGELF
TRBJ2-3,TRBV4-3,ASSQDGTSTDTQY
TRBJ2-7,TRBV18,ASSPGPRGGSEQY
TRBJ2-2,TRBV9,ASSVASLGSTGELF